The rows below give T cell receptor beta chains drawn from one sample of a study of T cells in localized non-small cell lung cancer. Generated by immunoSEQ multiplex PCR, the TCRdb table keeps only in-frame clones and is missing some. The sample shows 2,700 or so clones, around 25% of them seen only once. The sample consisted of lung tumor tissue, taken before any cancer treatment. The receptors derive from a male donor aged 60 or over with stage I lung adenocarcinoma. Both conserved end residues are part of each CDR3. Fields, in order: CDR3 protein, CDR3 DNA, V gene, D gene, clone size, J gene. A D gene is named only where the DNA matches it firmly. Clone size is shown for a subset of rows, as once, few, many or a class of expanded clone.

CDR3aa: CASSMSSTEWRSQFF
CDR3nt: TGTGCCAGTAGTATGTCTAGTACGGAATGGAGATCTCAGTTCTTC
v_gene: TRBV19
d_gene: NA
abundance: NA
j_gene: TRBJ2-1

CDR3aa: CASSPTSGDINEQFF
CDR3nt: TGTGCCAGCAGCCCGACTAGCGGGGATATAAATGAGCAGTTCTTC
v_gene: TRBV6-8
d_gene: TRBD2
abundance: NA
j_gene: TRBJ2-1

CDR3aa: CASSQGSGDNEQFF
CDR3nt: TGCGCCAGCAGCCAAGGGTCCGGGGACAATGAGCAGTTCTTC
v_gene: TRBV4-1
d_gene: NA
abundance: few
j_gene: TRBJ2-1

CDR3aa: CASGSQPTSGAPAYNEQFF
CDR3nt: TGTGCTAGTGGTTCTCAGCCGACTAGCGGGGCTCCGGCCTACAATGAGCAGTTCTTC
v_gene: TRBV12-5
d_gene: TRBD2
abundance: NA
j_gene: TRBJ2-1

CDR3aa: CASSISGTITDRDTQYF
CDR3nt: TGTGCCAGCAGCATCAGCGGGACAATCACCGATAGAGATACGCAGTATTTT
v_gene: TRBV14
d_gene: NA
abundance: few
j_gene: TRBJ2-3

CDR3aa: CASSPGLWPGTGYTF
CDR3nt: TGTGCCAGCAGCCCGGGGTTGTGGCCGGGTACGGGCTACACCTTC
v_gene: TRBV11-3
d_gene: NA
abundance: few
j_gene: TRBJ1-2

CDR3aa: CASSLLRDGIDTQYF
CDR3nt: TGTGCCAGCAGCTTACTCCGGGACGGAATAGATACGCAGTATTTT
v_gene: TRBV7-6
d_gene: NA
abundance: few
j_gene: TRBJ2-3

CDR3aa: CASSMASGAKYTGELFF
CDR3nt: TGTGCCAGTAGTATGGCTAGCGGGGCCAAGTACACCGGGGAGCTGTTTTTT
v_gene: TRBV19
d_gene: TRBD2
abundance: NA
j_gene: TRBJ2-2

CDR3aa: CASSAGRTDNEQFF
CDR3nt: TGTGCCAGCAGTGCCGGTCGTACGGACAATGAGCAGTTCTTC
v_gene: TRBV9
d_gene: NA
abundance: NA
j_gene: TRBJ2-1

CDR3aa: CASSDVMECNSRANVLTF
CDR3nt: TGTGCCAGCAGTGACGTGATGGAATGTAACAGTCGGGCCAACGTCCTGACTTTC
v_gene: TRBV6-8
d_gene: NA
abundance: few
j_gene: TRBJ2-6

CDR3aa: CASSQPGQFYEQYF
CDR3nt: TGTGCCAGCAGCCAACCGGGACAGTTTTACGAGCAGTACTTC
v_gene: TRBV6-8
d_gene: TRBD1
abundance: few
j_gene: TRBJ2-7

CDR3aa: CATSRERGTDTQYF
CDR3nt: TGTGCCACCAGCAGGGAGCGGGGCACAGATACGCAGTATTTT
v_gene: TRBV15
d_gene: NA
abundance: NA
j_gene: TRBJ2-3

CDR3aa: CASSRQGARNEQFF
CDR3nt: TGTGCCAGTAGTAGACAGGGGGCAAGGAATGAGCAGTTCTTC
v_gene: TRBV19
d_gene: TRBD1
abundance: NA
j_gene: TRBJ2-1

CDR3aa: CASRGVATGDKDTIYF
CDR3nt: TGTGCCAGCAGGGGGGTCGCGACAGGGGATAAGGACACCATATATTTT
v_gene: TRBV6-8
d_gene: TRBD1
abundance: few
j_gene: TRBJ1-3

CDR3aa: CASKDQAMGGEQFF
CDR3nt: TGTGCCAGTAAAGATCAGGCGATGGGGGGTGAGCAGTTCTTC
v_gene: TRBV19
d_gene: NA
abundance: few
j_gene: TRBJ2-1

CDR3aa: CASSVTGTYTEAFF
CDR3nt: TGTGCCAGCAGCGTAACAGGGACTTACACTGAAGCTTTCTTT
v_gene: TRBV9
d_gene: NA
abundance: NA
j_gene: TRBJ1-1

CDR3aa: CASSRGQGPSGANVLTF
CDR3nt: TGTGCCAGCAGCAGAGGACAGGGACCCTCTGGGGCCAACGTCCTGACTTTC
v_gene: TRBV11-3
d_gene: TRBD1
abundance: NA
j_gene: TRBJ2-6

CDR3aa: CASSTVGGRADEQFF
CDR3nt: TGTGCCAGTAGCACGGTTGGCGGGAGGGCCGATGAGCAGTTCTTC
v_gene: TRBV19
d_gene: TRBD2
abundance: few
j_gene: TRBJ2-1

CDR3aa: CASSHDPGQNQPQHF
CDR3nt: TGCGCCAGCAGCCATGATCCGGGACAGAATCAGCCCCAGCATTTT
v_gene: TRBV4-1
d_gene: TRBD1
abundance: few
j_gene: TRBJ1-5

CDR3aa: CASRSGLLNQPQHF
CDR3nt: TGTGCCAGCAGATCCGGACTGCTGAATCAGCCCCAGCATTTT
v_gene: TRBV9
d_gene: NA
abundance: NA
j_gene: TRBJ1-5

CDR3aa: CASSPSAKTDSETQYF
CDR3nt: TGTGCCAGCTCACCCTCCGCGAAAACGGATTCAGAGACCCAGTACTTC
v_gene: TRBV18
d_gene: NA
abundance: few
j_gene: TRBJ2-5

CDR3aa: CATSPGGIETQYF
CDR3nt: TGTGCCACCTCCCCGGGGGGGATAGAGACCCAGTACTTC
v_gene: TRBV7-1
d_gene: TRBD2
abundance: NA
j_gene: TRBJ2-5

CDR3aa: CASSRTGGLMNTEAFF
CDR3nt: TGTGCCAGCAGTCGGACAGGGGGGCTCATGAACACTGAAGCTTTCTTT
v_gene: TRBV2
d_gene: TRBD1
abundance: few
j_gene: TRBJ1-1

CDR3aa: CASTMAVLGSDTQYF
CDR3nt: TGCGCCAGCACCATGGCCGTACTAGGGTCAGATACGCAGTATTTT
v_gene: TRBV5-1
d_gene: NA
abundance: once
j_gene: TRBJ2-3

CDR3aa: CASSNRGTDTQYF
CDR3nt: TGTGCCAGTAGTAACAGGGGCACAGATACGCAGTATTTT
v_gene: TRBV19
d_gene: NA
abundance: NA
j_gene: TRBJ2-3

CDR3aa: CASSEFQNTEAFF
CDR3nt: TGTGCCAGCAGTGAATTCCAGAACACTGAAGCTTTCTTT
v_gene: TRBV25-1
d_gene: NA
abundance: NA
j_gene: TRBJ1-1

CDR3aa: CASSDDMITDTEAFF
CDR3nt: TGTGCCAGCAGCGATGATATGATCACCGACACTGAAGCTTTCTTT
v_gene: TRBV11-3
d_gene: NA
abundance: few
j_gene: TRBJ1-1

CDR3aa: CASKPGGQETQYF
CDR3nt: TGTGCCAGCAAACCAGGGGGCCAAGAGACCCAGTACTTC
v_gene: TRBV28
d_gene: TRBD1
abundance: once
j_gene: TRBJ2-5

CDR3aa: CASAHYGGQETQYF
CDR3nt: TGTGCCAGCGCCCACTACGGGGGGCAAGAGACCCAGTACTTC
v_gene: TRBV6-8
d_gene: TRBD2
abundance: NA
j_gene: TRBJ2-5

CDR3aa: CASSLGTVENTEAFF
CDR3nt: TGTGCCAGCAGCTTGGGGACAGTAGAGAACACTGAAGCTTTCTTT
v_gene: TRBV11-3
d_gene: TRBD1
abundance: medium-sized
j_gene: TRBJ1-1

CDR3aa: CASSVGDSRNEQFF
CDR3nt: TGTGCCAGCAGCGTGGGGGACTCTAGGAATGAGCAGTTCTTC
v_gene: TRBV9
d_gene: NA
abundance: NA
j_gene: TRBJ2-1

CDR3aa: CASSVTGFDEKLFF
CDR3nt: TGTGCCAGCAGCGTAACGGGGTTTGATGAAAAACTGTTTTTT
v_gene: TRBV9
d_gene: NA
abundance: large
j_gene: TRBJ1-4